The 12 T cell receptor beta chains below were found in one sample sequenced in a study of blood T cell repertoires in COVID-19 (dated by TCRdb to about 2020). Libraries were made using the immunoSEQ multiplex PCR assay. TCRdb mirrors the immuneACCESS table, restricted to in-frame sequences. Some clones are absent from its copies; in checked studies, under half trace to an unresolved V gene, and the reason for the others is unknown. A total of 200,000 to 250,000 clones appear in this sample, just over 85% of them only once. The ten largest clones represent approximately 5.9% of the sample. Input material: peripheral blood. Receptors originate from an elderly man with acute or convalescent COVID-19.

The V gene is TRBV6-2 or TRBV6-3, the J gene TRBJ2-1; 10 nucleotides agree with TRBD2. The CDR3 is made up of 16 amino acids. CDR1 is MNHEY and CDR2 is SVGEGT in the germline V gene. V lost 2 bases and J lost 6; bases outside the gene matches: 7. The CDR3 protein is CASSYPLAGVVNEQFF. The CDR3 nucleotides are TGTGCCAGCAGTTACCCGCTAGCGGGAGTGGTCAATGAGCAGTTCTTC.

CDR3 loop: CASRSGGDEQFF. In DNA form, the CDR3 reads TGTGCCAGCAGATCCGGGGGAGATGAGCAGTTCTTC. The chain couples TRBV3-1 (or the pseudogene TRBV3-2) to TRBJ2-1; the D gene is possibly TRBD2 (6 bases). CDR1 and CDR2 from the germline V gene are LGHDT and YNNKEL (reference sequence). This CDR3 contains 12 residues. Trimming pared 6 bases from V and 8 bases from J, leaving 11 bases between.

This clone was counted a few times. This rearrangement joins TRBV7-3 to TRBJ2-2; 11 positions agree with TRBD2. The CDR3 covers 14 residues. Germline CDR1 reads SGHTA; CDR2 reads FQGTGA. V lost 5 bases, J lost 5 bases, and 1 base stayed unmatched. The CDR3 is CASSRTSGTGELFF. DNA of the CDR3: TGTGCCAGCAGCCGGACTAGCGGGACCGGGGAGCTGTTTTTT.

This chain connects TRBV5-4 to TRBJ1-1, with 7 bases fitting TRBD1. J gave up 5 bases and V 0 bases, and 7 bases lay outside the gene matches. This CDR3 is built from 15 residues. CDR1 and CDR2 (germline): SGHNT, YYREEE (reference sequence). Written as DNA, the CDR3 is TGTGCCAGCAGCTTGGGAACAGGGGTGGGGACTGAAGCTTTCTTT. This gives the protein CASSLGTGVGTEAFF.

The V call is TRBV5-1, the J call TRBJ2-3, with a weak D call TRBD2 (5 bases). The CDR3 totals 14 residues. V gave up 4 bases and J gave up 0 bases, with 9 bases separating them. Germline CDR1 is SGHRS and CDR2 is YFSETQ. The CDR3 here is CASSEGESTDTQYF. CDR3 sequence (DNA): TGCGCCAGCAGCGAGGGAGAGAGCACAGATACGCAGTATTTT.

The J gene is TRBJ2-1, the V gene TRBV6-1, with D unclear. Germline V gene sequence: CDR1 MNHNS, CDR2 SASEGT. This CDR3 is built from 15 residues. V gave up 3 bases and J gave up 4 bases, with 13 bases separating them. The CDR3 DNA reads as TGTGCCAGCAGTGACACTCTGCGGAGATACAATGAGCAGTTCTTC. It specifies CASSDTLRRYNEQFF.

The chain recombines TRBV5-8 with TRBJ1-4, with D possibly matching TRBD1 (5 bases). Trimming left V 3 bases short and J 0 bases short, with 12 bases between. The germline gives CDR1 SGHTS, CDR2 YDEGEE. This CDR3 has 16 amino acids. CDR3 region: CASSWAGTATNEKLFF. In DNA, the CDR3 is TGTGCCAGCAGCTGGGCGGGGACTGCAACTAATGAAAAACTGTTTTTT.

The chain combines TRBV9 with TRBJ2-1; 14 bases agree with TRBD2. J gave up 7 bases and V 4 bases, and 4 bases lay outside the gene matches. The CDR3 length is 15 residues. Germline V lookup: CDR1 SGDLS, CDR2 YYNGEE. DNA of the CDR3: TGTGCCAGCAGCTCGGGACTAGCGGGAGTAAATGAGCAGTTCTTC. It yields the protein CASSSGLAGVNEQFF.

This chain connects TRBV7-9 to TRBJ2-3, with 10 bases fitting TRBD2. The CDR3 covers 17 residues. CDR1 SEHNR and CDR2 FQNEAQ come from the germline V gene (reference sequence). The trim removed 5 bases at V and 8 bases at J, leaving 16 bases unmatched. The CDR3 region is CASSGTWTSGIPSTQYF. For the CDR3, the DNA is TGTGCCAGCAGCGGGACCTGGACTAGCGGAATCCCAAGTACGCAGTATTTT.

The chain recombines TRBV12-3 or TRBV12-4 with TRBJ2-4, with a tentative D call TRBD1 (6 bases). With 9 bases removed from V and 6 bases from J, the gap between germline ends came to 12 bases. The CDR3 contains 12 residues. The CDR3 DNA reads as TGTGCCAGTTTGGGGGCGGGAAACATTCAGTACTTC. Protein sequence: CASLGAGNIQYF.

Points on this clone: A junction end diverges from the germline sequence, so it may reflect a read error. The chain carries TRBV2 and TRBJ2-1; 10 nucleotides line up with TRBD2. The CDR3 totals 17 residues. Germline V gene sequence: CDR1 SNHLY, CDR2 FYNNEI. In DNA, the CDR3 is TGTGCCAGCAGCGAAGGGACTAGCGAAACCTCCTACAATGAGCAGTTCTTC. Its translation is CASSEGTSETSYNEQFF.

The chain uses TRBV18 and TRBJ2-5, with D perhaps matching TRBD1 (5 bases). Trimming shortened V by 2 bases and J by 2 bases, and 9 bases separated the two germline ends. The CDR3 length is 14 residues. Germline V gene lookup returns CDR1 KGHSH and CDR2 LQKENI. The CDR3 region has the DNA TGTGCCAGCTCACCAAACAAGGGGCAAGAGACCCAGTACTTC. Amino acids: CASSPNKGQETQYF.